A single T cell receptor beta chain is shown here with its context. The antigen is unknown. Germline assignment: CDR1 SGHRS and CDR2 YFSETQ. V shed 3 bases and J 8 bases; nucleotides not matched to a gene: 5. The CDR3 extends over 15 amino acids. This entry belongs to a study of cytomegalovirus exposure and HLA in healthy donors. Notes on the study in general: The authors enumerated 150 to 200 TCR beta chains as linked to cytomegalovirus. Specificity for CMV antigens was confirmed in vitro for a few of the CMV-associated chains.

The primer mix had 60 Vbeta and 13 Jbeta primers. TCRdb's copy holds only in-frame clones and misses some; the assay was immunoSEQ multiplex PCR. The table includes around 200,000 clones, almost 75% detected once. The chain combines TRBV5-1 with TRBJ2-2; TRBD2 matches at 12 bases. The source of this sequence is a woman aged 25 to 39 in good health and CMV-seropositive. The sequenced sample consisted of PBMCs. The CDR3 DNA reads TGCGCCAGCAGCTGGAGGACTAGCGGGAAAGGGGAGCTGTTTTTT. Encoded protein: CASSWRTSGKGELFF.